A single TCR beta chain is shown here with its context. Its antigen is still unknown. There are no base qualities to consult, and no much larger clone falls within one base. These data belong to a study of blood T cell repertoires in COVID-19 (dated by TCRdb to the early 2020s). Notes on the research overall: The collaborator samples originated in the United States, Italy and Spain and spanned the acute and convalescent phases of COVID-19. The material from the prospective study consisted of cDNA or gDNA derived from T cells, B-cell-depleted T cells, or PBMCs. The dataset comprised deeply sampled blood TCRbeta repertoires from subjects exposed to, actively infected with, or recovered from COVID-19. The repertoires were released in a freely available public database meant as a resource for research on the immune response to SARS-CoV-2. The samples were drawn from two sources: the first 160 participants of the ongoing ImmuneRACE study, and 950 to 1,500 subjects contributed by 6 global collaborators. The sample metadata nearly always contained a de-identified subject ID, COVID-19 status, age in years and sex. Where available, HLA class I and class II types were obtained from metadata supplied by the sample provider rather than from assay-based typing. Study-level results and caveats: The quantity of clinical and demographic metadata differed by source and by participant and was supplied without curation.

TCRbeta CDR3 regions were amplified from genomic DNA by means of the immunoSEQ Assay, a bias-controlled multiplex PCR. As for the authors' bioinformatics: Within the assay, amplification of reference gene primers was used to estimate how many nucleated cells each sample contained. To quantify the absolute abundance of each unique TCRbeta CDR3 rearrangement, sequence reads were collapsed and filtered. Productive Simpson clonality was computed per sample as the square root of Simpson's diversity index over productive rearrangements. TCRdb's version of the immuneACCESS table is confined to in-frame rearrangements and falls short of the full clone set. An unresolved V gene accounts for under half of the shortfall where checked; the remainder is of unknown origin. D and trimming come from the DNA, and the V and J calls and clone size come from that table. The sample table records tens of thousands of clones; 70% to 85% of these occur just once. The ten largest clones represent roughly 10% of the sample.

In Seattle, one collaborating source enrolled patients while the infection was active and tracked those patients longitudinally over the course of disease. Collaborating institutions collected whole blood in K2EDTA tubes following their own protocols. Collaborator samples were shipped for TCRbeta analysis as frozen whole blood, isolated PBMCs, or DNA extracted from either sample type. The sequence was collected from an elderly man with COVID-19, enrolled during active disease. Sample: peripheral blood.

The CDR3 reads as follows: CASKVTGTGELFF. The DNA is as follows: TGTGCCAGCAAGGTTACCGGGACCGGGGAGCTGTTTTTT. The V and J segments used are TRBV28 and TRBJ2-2; the D gene assignment is ambiguous. V sheds 7 bases and J sheds 5 bases, leaving 11 bases between their ends. CDR1 and CDR2 were assigned from the germline V gene as MDHEN and SYDVKM. The CDR3 sequence holds 13 residues, the cysteine and phenylalanine included. The sequence is cut down to CDR3 DNA, 39 bases in frame from base 1.